Sequencing of this TCR beta chain was carried out in a study of early T cells in non-severe SARS-CoV-2 infection. Study summary: Chains from this unsorted whole-blood bulk RNA could not be paired. Study outcomes and limitations: VDJdb matching favored anti-spike CD8 responses, missing private and CD4 specificities.

This clonotype has just a few counts. Antigen specificity is unknown. Separate cDNA molecules each had unique molecular identifiers attached to them. Each CDR3 protein is one row after TCRdb ran MiXCR on the 5' RACE reads. The sample includes 75,000 to 80,000 distinct CDR3 sequences, around 11% seen only once; the top ten take more than 10%. The CDR3 loop spans 13 amino acids. Between the trimmed V and J ends, which lost 1 base and 11 bases, there was a span of 14 bases. Germline V gives CDR1 SGHVS, CDR2 FNYEAQ. This receptor was identified in an adult who was a healthcare worker with PCR-confirmed SARS-CoV-2 infection or an uninfected control (not recorded which). Sample: whole blood, taken at baseline. The V gene is TRBV7-6, the J gene TRBJ2-5; no definite D call. CDR3 bases: TGTGCCAGCAGCTTAGGTGGCAGGTCTCGGCAGTACTTC. Translating it yields CASSLGGRSRQYF.